Described below is a single TCR beta chain sequence and its context. Its antigen is still unknown. Base qualities are not provided; no much larger clone lies one nucleotide away. The data belong to a study of T cell repertoires in cytomegalovirus infection (dated by TCRdb to between 2018 and 2021). Context from the whole study: Donor HLA type was relevant to the analysis, as public TCR beta signatures indicated carriage of CMV infection together with the matching HLA type. What the authors observed across the whole study: In the ex vivo response, HLA-C-restricted CMV-specific TCR beta clonotypes were dominant, and in two of eight donors the single most frequent clonotype came from this HLA-C-restricted group. In both this cohort and an independent roughly 330-donor cohort, the cumulative frequency of public TCR beta family members distinguished carriers of CMV infection plus the relevant HLA type.

The sample was run on an Illumina HiSeq 1500. Using fastp trimming at Q25 and MiXCR clonotype assembly, TCRdb reanalyzed the public sequencing data and kept in-frame beta chains. Entries are consolidated by CDR3 protein sequence, retaining the most common genes and DNA. Across this sample there are about 740,000 distinct CDR3 sequences, with 35% to 45% seen only once. In total, the top ten clones hold about 2.8% of the sample. The CDR3 sequence holds 15 residues, the cysteine and phenylalanine included. Only the CDR3 portion is preserved as DNA: 45 bases, with reading frame beginning at the first base. CDR1 is given as KGHSH and CDR2 as LQKENI, both from the germline V gene. V is shortened by 3 bases, J by 6 bases, and the region joining them spans 12 bases.

The sequence is built from TRBV18 and TRBJ1-6; a tentative D call is TRBD1 (5 bases match). This sequence originates from a human donor in good health (CMV status not recorded). Some clones in this sample may be carry-over from other donors' samples. The sample taken for sequencing was PBMCs. The CDR3 region reads CASSPPTGTNSPLHF. The DNA reads as follows: TGTGCCAGCTCACCCCCTACAGGAACTAATTCACCCCTCCACTTT.